Below, 10 T cell receptor beta chains from the same sample are listed, as sequenced in a study of breast tumors, draining lymph nodes, adjacent tissues. TCRdb processed the multiplex PCR reads anew with MiXCR; each CDR3 protein has one entry. The table includes around 140,000 distinct CDR3 sequences, about a fifth detected once. Samples came from axillary lymph nodes draining the breast cancer. Sequenced input: axillary lymph node tissue. These receptors originate from a female donor with breast cancer. Some clones in this sample may be carry-over from other donors' samples.

About this clonotype itself: A much bigger clone sits one base away, suggesting this may be a read error. Likely a read error: the CDR3 ends without its conserved phenylalanine or tryptophan. The V call is TRBV19, the J call TRBJ2-3; D not certain. The CDR3 loop spans 14 amino acids. Between the trimmed V and J ends, which lost 5 bases and 0 bases, there was a span of 9 bases. CDR1 and CDR2 (germline): LNHDA, SQIVND (reference sequence). The CDR3 loop reads CASSGQPSTDTQYS. The DNA for the CDR3 is TGTGCCAGTAGTGGGCAGCCCAGCACAGATACGCAGTATTCT.

This clonotype has ten or more counts. The chain uses TRBV27 and TRBJ2-5; 7 bases fit TRBD1. Germline trimming cut 5 bases from V and 5 bases from J; bases unmatched to any gene: 11. The CDR3 extends over 15 amino acids. Germline values: CDR1 MNHEY, CDR2 SMNVEV (reference sequence). The CDR3 DNA follows: TGTGCCAGCAGTCAGGGGAACAGGGGATGGGAGACCCAGTACTTC. Protein: CASSQGNRGWETQYF.

For this clonotype: A single base separates this from a much larger clone, so it may be a read error. V is TRBV7-2 and J is TRBJ2-1; 7 positions match TRBD2. V shed 2 bases and J 10 bases; nucleotides not matched to a gene: 8. This CDR3 region has 14 residues. CDR1 and CDR2 (germline): SGHTA, FQGNSA. CDR3 sequence (DNA): TGTGCCAGCAGCTTACTCGGCGTGGGGGGGGAGCAGTTCTTC. Protein: CASSLLGVGGEQFF. Complete variable domain (other parts from reference TRBV7-2 and TRBJ2-1): GAGVSQSPSNKVTEKGKDVELRCDPISGHTALYWYRQSLGQGLEFLIYFQGNSAPDKSGLPSDRFSAERTGGSVSTLTIQRTQQEDSAVYLCASSLLGVGGEQFFGPGTRLTVL.

This clonotype was seen many times. This chain's CDR3 is CASSLINEQFF. As DNA, the CDR3 is TGTGCCAGCAGCCTCATAAATGAGCAGTTCTTC. J is TRBJ2-1 and V is TRBV5-8, with unresolved D. Germline-derived CDR1 and CDR2 are SGHTS and YDEGEE. CDR3 size: 11 residues. V gave up 4 bases and J gave up 7 bases, with 6 bases separating them.

Details on this clonotype: A much larger clone sits a single nucleotide away, making a read error possible. This chain links TRBV12-3 or TRBV12-4 with TRBJ1-2; no clear D. There are 15 residues in the CDR3. The CDR3: CASSLRTVRNYGCTF. The CDR3 nucleotides are TGTGCCAGCAGTCTACGCACCGTGAGAAACTATGGCTGCACCTTC.

This clonotype was found many times. The chain carries TRBV7-3 and TRBJ2-3; D not resolved. The CDR3 is made up of 13 amino acids. Germline CDR1 is SGHTA and CDR2 is FQGTGA. Trimming took 0 bases from V and 5 from J, leaving 6 bases between them. The CDR3 bases are TGTGCCAGCAGCTTAACTGTGAAAGATACGCAGTATTTT. It specifies CASSLTVKDTQYF.

As concerns this clonotype: An end of the junction differs from the germline gene, which may be a read error. The chain joins TRBV5-5 to TRBJ1-5, with D tentatively TRBD1 (6 bases). The V gene's germline CDR1 is SGHKS and CDR2 YYEKEE (reference sequence). The CDR3 consists of 13 residues. The CDR3 loop is CAGSGQINQPQHF. The CDR3 nucleotides are TGTGCCGGCAGCGGACAGATCAATCAGCCCCAGCATTTT.

Concerning this clonotype: A read error may be the cause here, since a much bigger clone is one base away. The chain uses TRBV6-6 and TRBJ2-2; TRBD2 matches at 10 bases. The length of the CDR3 is 16 residues. CDR1 MNHNY and CDR2 SVGAGI come from the germline V gene (reference sequence). The chain's CDR3 is CASSLLDPSGRGVLFF. The CDR3 bases are TGTGCCAGCAGTTTACTCGATCCTAGCGGGAGAGGGGTGCTGTTTTTT.

In its sample, this clonotype was seen many times. V and J are TRBV29-1 and TRBJ2-2; the D call may be TRBD1 or TRBD2 (7 bases each). Trimming stripped 6 bases from V and 5 bases from J, with 13 bases between. This CDR3 spans 13 amino acids. CDR1 is SQVTM and CDR2 is ANQGSEA in the germline V gene. The CDR3 sequence: CSVRQGGTGELFF. The CDR3 nucleotides are TGCAGCGTCAGACAGGGAGGGACCGGGGAGCTGTTTTTT.

In DNA form, the CDR3 reads TGTGCCAGCAGCGTTCTAGCGGGAGTCACCGGGGAGCTGTTTTTT. This translates into CASSVLAGVTGELFF. The chain recombines TRBV3-1 with TRBJ2-2; TRBD2 matches 10 bases. V gave up 5 bases and J gave up 4 bases; unmatched junction bases: 4. The CDR3 has 15 amino acids. Germline lookup yields CDR1 LGHDT and CDR2 YNNKEL (reference sequence).